One sample yielded the 21 T cell receptor beta chains listed below, sequenced in a study of T cell changes during pregnancy in multiple sclerosis (dated by TCRdb to between 2018 and 2021). The library was built by means of the immunoSEQ multiplex PCR assay. TCRdb limited this immuneACCESS table to in-frame rearrangements with V and J called. A share of clones is missing; checked studies link under half to unresolved V genes, and the rest is unexplained. This sample comprises about 60,000 clones, 93% of them detected only once. About 1.8% of the sample is in the top ten clones. Source: peripheral blood, taken after pregnancy. The receptors derive from a female donor with multiple sclerosis, enrolled in a pregnancy study.

V gene TRBV19 combines with J gene TRBJ1-5; 12 nucleotides line up with TRBD1. V lost 4 bases to trimming and J lost 7 bases; unmatched junction nucleotides: 11. The CDR3 contains 17 residues. Germline V gene lookup returns CDR1 LNHDA and CDR2 SQIVND (reference sequence). The DNA of the CDR3 is TGTGCCAGTAGTACACCACCCGGGACAGGGGGCGACCAGCCCCAGCATTTT. It is translated as CASSTPPGTGGDQPQHF. The variable domain in full, with the rest retrieved from reference TRBV19 and TRBJ1-5, is DGGITQSPKYLFRKEGQNVTLSCEQNLNHDAMYWYRQDPGQGLRLIYYSQIVNDFQKGDIAEGYSVSREKKESFPLTVTSAQKNPTAFYLCASSTPPGTGGDQPQHFGDGTRLSIL.

The V and J genes are TRBV9 and TRBJ1-1; 7 nucleotides match TRBD1. Germline V lookup: CDR1 SGDLS, CDR2 YYNGEE. Unmatched junction bases numbered 17, after V lost 3 bases and J lost 3 bases. The CDR3 runs 18 residues. This chain's CDR3 is CASSAHGTDSGRYTEAFF. CDR3 nucleotides: TGTGCCAGCAGCGCCCACGGGACAGACAGTGGGCGATACACTGAAGCTTTCTTT.

Only one count was recorded for this clone. This chain connects TRBV4-1 to TRBJ2-6, with 8 nucleotides matching TRBD1. Trimming cost V 4 bases and J 0 bases; bases outside gene matches: 8. The length of the CDR3 is 18 residues. Germline CDR1 MGHRA, CDR2 YSYEKL. In DNA form, the CDR3 reads TGCGCCAGCAGCCCGAGAGGGGACAGGCCCTCTGGGGCCAACGTCCTGACTTTC. Amino acid sequence: CASSPRGDRPSGANVLTF.

The V call is TRBV7-2, the J call TRBJ2-7; D ambiguous. Between the trimmed V and J ends, which lost 0 bases and 3 bases, there was a span of 9 bases. Germline loops: CDR1 SGHTA, CDR2 FQGNSA. The CDR3 is made up of 14 amino acids. Here the CDR3 DNA reads TGTGCCAGCAGCTTAGCGCGTTACAGCTACGAGCAGTACTTC. This translates into CASSLARYSYEQYF.

CDR3 coding DNA: TGCGCCAGCAGCCCTTATAGTTACAACACCGGGGAGCTGTTTTTT. Translating it yields CASSPYSYNTGELFF. The chain carries TRBV5-1 and TRBJ2-2; no definite D call. Trimming removed 4 bases from V and 2 bases from J, with 12 bases in between. The CDR3 is 15 residues long. Germline V gene sequence: CDR1 SGHRS, CDR2 YFSETQ.

The chain is built from TRBV11-2 and TRBJ2-5, with 7 bases that match TRBD1. This CDR3 spans 15 amino acids. V was pared by 5 bases and J by 4 bases, with 10 bases of the junction left unmatched. Germline V gene sequence: CDR1 SGHAT, CDR2 FQNNGV. CDR3 loop: CASSLKGQVGETQYF. Written as DNA, the CDR3 is TGTGCCAGCAGCCTAAAAGGACAGGTGGGAGAGACCCAGTACTTC.

The CDR3: CAIKTGPEQYF. DNA of the CDR3: TGTGCCATCAAGACAGGGCCGGAGCAGTACTTC. The V and J genes are TRBV27 and TRBJ2-7; 7 nucleotides align to TRBD1. From germline, CDR1 is MNHEY and CDR2 SMNVEV (reference sequence). V lost 10 bases, J lost 7 bases, and 7 bases stayed unmatched. The CDR3 is 11 residues long.

This chain connects TRBV28 to TRBJ1-2; D gene unclear. The germline gives CDR1 MDHEN, CDR2 SYDVKM. Trimming left V 5 bases short and J 0 bases short, with 10 bases between. The CDR3 totals 14 residues. CDR3 amino acids: CASSISESNYGYTF. In DNA form, the CDR3 reads TGTGCCAGCAGTATCTCAGAATCTAACTATGGCTACACCTTC.

J is TRBJ1-1 and V is TRBV30, with unresolved D. Germline V gene lookup returns CDR1 GTSNPN and CDR2 SVGIG (reference sequence). Trimming stripped 5 bases from V and 0 bases from J, with 7 bases between. The CDR3 loop spans 12 amino acids. The CDR3 is CAWGGMNTEAFF. The CDR3 DNA reads TGTGCCTGGGGAGGGATGAACACTGAAGCTTTCTTT.

The gene calls are TRBV9 and TRBJ1-1; 7 bases fit TRBD1. V shed 0 bases, J shed 6 bases, and the junction held 8 bases outside the gene matches. Germline loops: CDR1 SGDLS, CDR2 YYNGEE. The CDR3 runs to 15 residues. This CDR3 reads CASSVGRTGVAEAFF. In DNA, the CDR3 is TGTGCCAGCAGCGTAGGGAGAACAGGGGTAGCTGAAGCTTTCTTT.

The chain has TRBV19 and TRBJ2-2; D call uncertain. Germline V gives CDR1 LNHDA, CDR2 SQIVND (reference sequence). V was shortened by 2 bases and J by 0 bases, with 7 bases between the two germline ends. This CDR3 is built from 15 residues. CDR3 sequence reads: CASSITTSNTGELFF. Here the CDR3 DNA reads TGTGCCAGTAGTATAACGACTTCGAACACCGGGGAGCTGTTTTTT.

The chain carries TRBV19 and TRBJ1-2; TRBD1 aligns across 8 bases. V lost 5 bases, J lost 0 bases, and 5 bases stayed unmatched. Germline V lookup: CDR1 LNHDA, CDR2 SQIVND (reference sequence). This CDR3 has 15 residues. CDR3 coding DNA: TGTGCCAGTAGTGGACAGGGCAGAACTAACTATGGCTACACCTTC. Residues: CASSGQGRTNYGYTF.

The chain links TRBV29-1 to TRBJ2-5; TRBD2 is a possible D gene (6 bases). CDR3 length: 14 amino acids. V was shortened by 4 bases and J by 5 bases, with 17 bases between the two germline ends. From germline, CDR1 is SQVTM and CDR2 ANQGSEA. CDR3 DNA sequence: TGCAGCGTTGTCCAGCCCCGGGGGAGTGAGACCCAGTACTTC. It yields the protein CSVVQPRGSETQYF.

This sequence joins TRBV5-1 and TRBJ2-1; 8 nucleotides match TRBD1. After removal of 3 bases from V and 8 bases from J, the junction contained 4 bases not matched to a gene. Germline CDR1 reads SGHRS; CDR2 reads YFSETQ. This CDR3 spans 13 amino acids. CDR3 sequence reads: CASSSTGGHEQFF. The DNA of the CDR3 is TGCGCCAGCAGCTCCACAGGGGGACATGAGCAGTTCTTC.

The gene calls are TRBV7-2 and TRBJ2-2; D gene unclear. The V and J ends lost 5 bases and 4 bases respectively, with 17 bases between them. CDR1 is SGHTA, CDR2 FQGNSA, per germline. The CDR3 extends over 16 amino acids. CDR3 amino acids: CASSPIPMWSTGELFF. The CDR3 DNA sequence: TGTGCCAGCAGCCCAATCCCGATGTGGAGCACCGGGGAGCTGTTTTTT.

The chain recombines TRBV5-4 with TRBJ2-5; D unclear. The CDR3 has 13 residues. Germline assignment: CDR1 SGHNT and CDR2 YYREEE (reference sequence). V lost 4 bases and J 3 bases, leaving 10 bases between the germline ends. The CDR3 loop is CASSRVAEETQYF. The CDR3 DNA follows: TGTGCCAGCAGCCGGGTAGCTGAAGAGACCCAGTACTTC. Using reference TRBV5-4 and TRBJ2-5 for the parts outside the CDR3, the full variable domain is ETGVTQSPTHLIKTRGQQVTLRCSSQSGHNTVSWYQQALGQGPQFIFQYYREEENGRGNFPPRFSGLQFPNYSSELNVNALELDDSALYLCASSRVAEETQYFGPGTRLLVL.

The chain joins TRBV11-2 to TRBJ2-5; D gene uncertain. CDR3 length: 13 residues. The V gene's germline CDR1 is SGHAT and CDR2 FQNNGV. The V end was cut by 5 bases, the J end by 2 bases, with 9 bases between. In DNA, the CDR3 is TGTGCCAGCAGCCGGGTGACTCAAGAGACCCAGTACTTC. Amino acid sequence: CASSRVTQETQYF. The whole variable domain, remainder taken from reference TRBV11-2 and TRBJ2-5, is EAGVAQSPRYKIIEKRQSVAFWCNPISGHATLYWYQQILGQGPKLLIQFQNNGVVDDSQLPKDRFSAERLKGVDSTLKIQPAKLEDSAVYLCASSRVTQETQYFGPGTRLLVL.

The rearrangement links TRBV9 to TRBJ2-2; 7 bases are a match to TRBD1. V was clipped by 4 bases and J by 4 bases; unmatched bases: 10. Germline V lookup: CDR1 SGDLS, CDR2 YYNGEE. The length of the CDR3 is 16 residues. Written as DNA, the CDR3 is TGTGCCAGCAGCTTTAGACAGGGAATGGGCACCGGGGAGCTGTTTTTT. This sequence encodes CASSFRQGMGTGELFF.

The genes are TRBV6-4 and TRBJ2-1; TRBD2 agrees at 9 bases. The CDR3 sequence is 15 residues long. The trim removed 2 bases at V and 5 bases at J, leaving 4 bases unmatched. Germline V gives CDR1 MRHNA, CDR2 SNTAGT. The CDR3 protein is CASSDASSGNNEQFF. The CDR3 DNA sequence: TGTGCCAGCAGTGACGCCTCTAGCGGGAACAATGAGCAGTTCTTC.

V usage is TRBV7-2 and J usage is TRBJ1-5; 7 bases are a match to TRBD1. This CDR3 is built from 13 residues. Germline V gene sequence: CDR1 SGHTA, CDR2 FQGNSA. J was trimmed by 6 bases and V by 8 bases; bases with no gene match: 7. CDR3 DNA sequence: TGTGCCAGCCAGGGGGAAGGGCTTCAGCCCCAGCATTTT. It translates to CASQGEGLQPQHF. Full variable domain (outside the CDR3, taken from reference TRBV7-2 and TRBJ1-5): GAGVSQSPSNKVTEKGKDVELRCDPISGHTALYWYRQSLGQGLEFLIYFQGNSAPDKSGLPSDRFSAERTGGSVSTLTIQRTQQEDSAVYLCASQGEGLQPQHFGDGTRLSIL.

The rearrangement joins TRBV7-6 to TRBJ2-1; D ambiguous. V was pared by 5 bases and J by 0 bases, with 17 bases between. The CDR3 loop spans 17 amino acids. The germline V gene encodes CDR1 SGHVS and CDR2 FNYEAQ. CDR3 amino acids: CASSPLGRPSSYNEQFF. The CDR3 DNA is TGTGCCAGCAGCCCCCTGGGCAGGCCGAGCTCCTACAATGAGCAGTTCTTC.